This T cell receptor (beta chain) was captured by sequencing in a study of long-term antiretroviral therapy in people with HIV. Study-wide points: HIV repertoire CDR3 lengths ranged less widely than those of controls.

There was at least one pre-ART PBMC sample for each donor, plus at least two post-ART PBMC samples. This clone was picked up a small number of times. The antigen is undetermined. Survey-level resolution applied to immunoSEQ assay v3.0. Sequencing had a target that covered 40,000-50,000 T-cell genomes per sample. Repertoires were generated with immunoSEQ multiplex PCR, while TCRdb's copy carries only in-frame clones and drops some. The sample has roughly 18,000 clones, just over 75% seen once. Trimming took 2 bases from V and 8 from J; bases not matched to a gene: 5. Germline CDR1 KGHSH, CDR2 LQKENI. The length of the CDR3 is 13 residues.

The receptor comes from a man aged 45 to 65 with HIV. V usage is TRBV18 and J usage is TRBJ1-2; 7 nucleotides match TRBD1. The sequencing used unsorted PBMCs, collected 2.2 years after starting antiretroviral therapy. In DNA form, the CDR3 reads TGTGCCAGCTCACCAAACAGGGGTGAGGGCTACACCTTC. Protein product: CASSPNRGEGYTF.